These 6 T cell receptor beta chains originate from one sample sequenced in a study of human T cells and chemical hapten exposure. Regarding time point: patch test 1, 2 weeks after DPC sensitization. Indicated treatment: therapeutic diphenylcyclopropenone sensitization with weekly scalp DPC. TCRdb independently ran MiXCR on the RACE reads; one entry per CDR3 protein. The data show around 380,000 distinct CDR3 sequences, approximately 5% seen once. The sample in question was whole blood, obtained in connection with sensitization to the hapten diphenylcyclopropenone (DPC). Receptor source: a woman between 50 and 59 years old with alopecia areata. Some clones in this sample may be carry-over from other donors' samples.

On this clonotype: This could be a read error, since a much larger clone is one nucleotide away. V gene TRBV12-3 or TRBV12-4 combines with J gene TRBJ2-3, with unresolved D. Trimming stripped 6 bases from V and 7 bases from J, with 8 bases between. The CDR3 spans 11 residues. The CDR3 is CASSVANTQYF. The CDR3 DNA reads as TGTGCCAGCAGCGTAGCCAATACGCAGTATTTT.

This clonotype was detected many times. The V and J genes are TRBV12-3 or TRBV12-4 and TRBJ1-5; D perhaps matches TRBD1 (6 bases). This CDR3 region has 13 residues. Trimming took off 5 bases at V and 6 bases at J, with 11 bases between the two ends. The CDR3 coding sequence is TGTGCCAGCAGTCCAAGGGGGGCTCAGCCCCAGCATTTT. This codes for CASSPRGAQPQHF.

The table lists this clonotype with many counts. The rearrangement joins TRBV2 to TRBJ2-7; TRBD1 might be the D (5 bases). V dropped 7 bases and J dropped 6 bases, with 22 bases sitting between them. Per germline, CDR1 SNHLY and CDR2 FYNNEI. The CDR3 runs 15 residues. The CDR3 loop reads CASTPTPNRNFEQYF. CDR3 bases: TGTGCCAGCACCCCTACCCCAAACAGGAATTTCGAGCAGTACTTC.

This clonotype has ten or more counts. The chain employs TRBV27 and TRBJ1-5; TRBD1 is a possible D gene (5 bases). Germline V gene sequence: CDR1 MNHEY, CDR2 SMNVEV (reference sequence). With 1 base removed from V and 4 bases from J, the gap between germline ends came to 14 bases. This CDR3 contains 16 residues. CDR3 in amino acids: CASSLCSGGSNQPQHF. CDR3 in DNA: TGTGCCAGCAGTTTATGTTCCGGGGGGAGTAATCAGCCCCAGCATTTT.

The chain couples TRBV6-5 to TRBJ2-1; 9 bases map to TRBD2. Germline trimming cut 3 bases from V and 6 bases from J; bases unmatched to any gene: 3. Germline V CDR1 and CDR2: MNHEY, SVGAGI. The CDR3 contains 14 residues. CDR3 bases: TGTGCCAGCAGTTATGCGGGGGGGCCCAATGAGCAGTTCTTC. Encoded protein: CASSYAGGPNEQFF.

This clonotype was seen many times. The chain is built from TRBV13 and TRBJ2-7, with 9 bases identical to TRBD2. Looked up from germline, CDR1 is PRHDT and CDR2 is FYEKMQ (reference sequence). V dropped 3 bases and J dropped 3; count of bases not matched to a gene: 9. This CDR3 region has 16 residues. The CDR3 sequence: CASSFLLAGGNYEQYF. The CDR3 DNA follows: TGTGCCAGCAGCTTCCTACTAGCGGGCGGGAACTACGAGCAGTACTTC. The whole variable domain, remainder taken from reference TRBV13 and TRBJ2-7, is AAGVIQSPRHLIKEKRETATLKCYPIPRHDTVYWYQQGPGQDPQFLISFYEKMQSDKGSIPDRFSAQQFSDYHSELNMSSLELGDSALYFCASSFLLAGGNYEQYFGPGTRLTVT.